This TCR beta chain derives from a study of beta chain features in type 1 diabetes. Looking at the study overall: Healthy donors and patients had similar age, gender and cell yields.

Study-wide findings and caveats: Patients with Type 1 diabetes showed moderately but significantly shorter TCRB CDR3s in all four CD4+ subsets. PCR could preferentially amplify shorter templates, alike in patients and controls.

Germline V gene sequence: CDR1 LGHNT, CDR2 FRNRAP. The CDR3 loop spans 12 amino acids. Trimming left V 6 bases short and J 6 bases short, with 10 bases between. On this clone itself: Its antigen remains unknown.

Expressed TCRB transcripts got sequenced, as all isolated RNA was reverse transcribed. Naive, central memory and regulatory T cell samples produced a mean of about 3.5 million reads. Assay: immunoSEQ multiplex PCR; the TCRdb copy retains only in-frame clones and omits some. The profile covers 120,000 or so clones, with roughly 17% appearing a single time and around 2.5% taken by the ten largest. The genes are TRBV12-5 and TRBJ2-3, with D hard to call. The sample was central memory CD4+ T cells from blood. The source of this sequence is a man aged 18-30 years with type 1 diabetes. As DNA, the CDR3 is TGTGCTAGTGGCGTGATCCCGGATACGCAGTATTTT. Translating it yields CASGVIPDTQYF. Full variable domain (remainder filled in from reference TRBV12-5 and TRBJ2-3): DARVTQTPRHKVTEMGQEVTMRCQPILGHNTVFWYRQTMMQGLELLAYFRNRAPLDDSGMPKDRFSAEMPDATLATLKIQPSEPRDSAVYFCASGVIPDTQYFGPGTRLTVL.